Described below is a single T cell receptor (beta chain) sequence and its context. This clonotype was detected many times. There is no known antigen for this receptor. No base-level quality is on record; no much larger clone is a single base apart. Trimmed from V: 5 bases; trimmed from J: 6 bases; junction bases lacking a gene match: 9. The germline V gene (reference sequence) provides CDR1 LGHDT and CDR2 YNNKEL. Including the terminal cysteine and phenylalanine, the CDR3 comprises 15 residues. The CDR3 DNA has 45 bases and is translated from base 1. The record originates from a study of regulatory T cells in long-lasting Graves disease (dated by TCRdb to the early 2020s). Study-level background: Newly diagnosed Graves' disease patients had taken antithyroid drugs for less than 3 months. The study was conducted in China and was registered as a clinical trial. TCR sequencing covered about 13 persistent and some 20 newly diagnosed Graves' disease patients, some 33 samples in total. Peripheral blood TCR sequencing and RNA sequencing compared persistent Graves' disease patients with newly diagnosed Graves' disease patients. The paper's findings and limits, for the study overall: The small sample size was acknowledged by the authors as a limitation that may reduce accuracy. More public clonotypes were shared among persistent patients (2,741) than among newly diagnosed patients (approximately 1,000). Only peripheral blood was studied, because thyroid tissue, the primary lesion, was inaccessible. Sequencing and analysis were limited to the TCR beta chain. Compared with newly diagnosed patients, patients with persistent Graves' disease had lower TCR Shannon entropy and fewer highly expanded clones, which suggests clonal expansion. Persistent disease showed preferential use of TRBV28, TRBJ1-2 and TRBJ2-5, whereas newly diagnosed disease favored TRBV20-1 and TRBJ2-1.

The time point label corresponds to: newly diagnosed GD, antithyroid drugs for less than 3 months. RNA was extracted from PBMCs in TRIzol for both TCR sequencing and RNA sequencing. The diagnosis of Graves' disease followed American Thyroid Association guidelines. The patients came from an endocrinology department in Xi'an, China. Each patient gave about 9.1 milliliters of peripheral blood, collected in an EDTA anticoagulant tube. PBMCs were isolated by Ficoll Paque Plus density gradient separation without further T cell sorting. An Agilent 2100 Bioanalyzer and agarose gel were used to check RNA quality, while a NanoDrop 2000 measured RNA concentration. The library was produced with multiplex PCR. Sequenced on an Illumina HiSeq 4000. CDR3 regions were amplified by Arm-PCR with iRepertoire HTBI primers to construct TCR beta libraries. Before sequencing, the PCR products underwent gel purification. In the source study's methods: Across samples, fewer than 70 TRBV and 15 or so TRBJ segments were identified and used for gene usage analysis of CDR3 amino acid clonotypes. Filtered high-quality paired reads were merged into contigs using COPE and FqMerger. BLAST was used to align contigs to IMGT TRBV, TRBD and TRBJ reference genes, with CDR3 defined following IMGT. Highly expanded clones were defined as clonotypes with a frequency above 0.1%. Shannon entropy served as the measure of repertoire diversity, while the Gini coefficient captured V-J evenness. Clonotypes shared by more than one individual were considered public. The public reads were quality trimmed at Q25 with fastp and then assembled into clones with MiXCR by TCRdb, keeping productive beta chains. Here each entry gathers all rows of one CDR3 protein and keeps the most common genes and DNA. The V and J calls, along with clone size, are taken from TCRdb and not from the paper's own processing. In this sample the table shows roughly 360,000 distinct CDR3 sequences, over 9.5% of which occur a single time. Jointly, the top ten make up approximately 19% of the sample.

The same sample was also used in a study of T cells in Graves' hyperthyroidism and ophthalmopathy. The second study also describes: Graves' hyperthyroidism was defined as stable when no progression to ophthalmopathy occurred over 18 months of follow-up. Hyperthyroidism patients were aged 18 to 65 years and newly diagnosed, with disease duration of less than 2 months. The study excluded patients with uncontrolled infections, other autoimmune diseases, pregnancy or lactation. Diagnoses relied on clinical symptoms, serum thyroxine and TRAb, thyroid ultrasound and orbital computed tomography. A first-round RT-PCR of the TCR CDR3 used the HTBI primer set with the Qiagen OneStep RT-PCR kit. Most expanded thyroid clonotypes (frequency above 0.001) were also detected in blood, suggesting blood repertoires may reflect thyroid immune responses. A model built on a 13 V-J signature distinguished ophthalmopathy from stable hyperthyroidism, reaching about 89% sensitivity and around 82% specificity in cross-validation and 80%/75% in testing. In validation, the model predicted progression to ophthalmopathy with 55% to 71% sensitivity and 72% to 85% specificity, a median of approximately 6.7 months before onset. To identify TCR V-J signatures that set the groups apart, the researchers used a discovery cohort of 100 or so patients, made up of 43 with Graves' ophthalmopathy and about 59 with stable Graves' hyperthyroidism. An independent validation cohort of some 18 hyperthyroidism patients and 17 patients who later progressed to ophthalmopathy tested prospective prediction of ophthalmopathy. The 100 discovery patients were randomly split 7:3 into training and test sets. In addition, the study compared T-cell repertoires in thyroid tissue and in blood from roughly 6 Graves' hyperthyroidism patients. After sampling, hyperthyroidism patients received methimazole starting at 30 mg daily, and ophthalmopathy patients received high-dose intravenous methylprednisolone. The libraries were constructed in a second round of multiplex PCR and then size-selected and purified. Sequencing of the libraries was done on an Illumina HiSeq2000 using paired-end 100 bp reads. SOAPnuke was used to process the raw data, removing reads that contained adapters or uncalled bases, had a mean Phred below 15, or lacked an exact match to the constant primer or identifier. COPE v1.2.5 was used to merge the high-quality paired reads, and each unique nucleotide sequence was defined as a clonotype. MiTCR v1.1 was used to align the clonotypes against IMGT TRBV, TRBD and TRBJ reference segments. The analysis included only V-J combinations with a frequency above 0.0001, which together covered 99% to 99.2% of the repertoires. A TCS score was defined as the ratio between F50 (clonal expansion) and ExV (chaos), using BLOSUM62-based TCRdist between CDR3 peptides within each V-J. Welch's t-statistics and random forest reduced around 550 V-J features to 10 to 15, which were used in a naive Bayes classifier (R e1071). Sample size was not statistically predetermined, and investigators were not blinded to group allocation. The paper describes TCR Vbeta CDR3 sequencing of 135 peripheral blood samples, made up of 43 ophthalmopathy patients, some 76 hyperthyroidism patients and 17 progressor patients.

This receptor was obtained from a woman aged 18-29 years with Graves disease. Donor details come from another sample of the same person, matched by shared clones. The chain uses TRBV3-1 and TRBJ2-4, with TRBD1 matching 8 junction bases. This specimen consisted of peripheral blood mononuclear cells (PBMCs), obtained at new diagnosis, from a patient treated with antithyroid drugs. The CDR3 sequence is CASSTRTGKSNIQYF. The DNA sequence is as follows: TGTGCCAGCAGCACCCGGACAGGGAAATCAAACATTCAGTACTTC.